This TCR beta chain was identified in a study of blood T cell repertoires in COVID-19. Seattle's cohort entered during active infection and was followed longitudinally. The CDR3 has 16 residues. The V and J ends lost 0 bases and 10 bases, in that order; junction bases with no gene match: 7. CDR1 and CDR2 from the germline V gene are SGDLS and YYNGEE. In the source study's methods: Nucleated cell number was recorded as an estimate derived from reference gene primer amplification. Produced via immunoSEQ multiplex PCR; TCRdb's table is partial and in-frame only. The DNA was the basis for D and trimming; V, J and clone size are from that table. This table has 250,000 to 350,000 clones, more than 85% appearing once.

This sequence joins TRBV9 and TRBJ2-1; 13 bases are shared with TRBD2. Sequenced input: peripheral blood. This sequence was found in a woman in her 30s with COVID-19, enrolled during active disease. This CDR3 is CASSVVTSGRATEQFF. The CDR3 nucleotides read TGTGCCAGCAGCGTAGTAACTAGCGGGAGGGCTACGGAGCAGTTCTTC.